A selection of T cell receptor beta chains follows, all from one sample in a study of blood T cell repertoires in COVID-19. Sequenced by immunoSEQ multiplex PCR; TCRdb stores in-frame clones only, minus some. The table lists some 110,000 clones, 75% to 90% of them singletons. The sequenced sample consisted of peripheral blood. The receptors stem from a woman of 80 years or more with COVID-19, enrolled during active disease. Both conserved end residues are part of each CDR3. D genes are given only for firm matches. Size tells how often a clone was seen (once, few, many) or the class of an expanded clone, and some rows leave it out.

J gene	clone size	D gene	V gene	CDR3 DNA	CDR3 protein
TRBJ1-5	few	-	TRBV10-3	TGTGCCATCAGTGGCGCCGGTCATCAGCCCCAGCATTTT	CAISGAGHQPQHF
TRBJ2-1	-	TRBD2	TRBV7-3	TGTGCCAGCAGCCCTCTCGGGCGGGAGGGGATGGAGGAGCAGTTCTTC	CASSPLGREGMEEQFF
TRBJ2-7	-	TRBD2	TRBV6-6	TGTGCCAGCAGTTCTACCGGGGGGGGGTACTACGAGCAGTACTTC	CASSSTGGGYYEQYF
TRBJ1-2	-	-	TRBV11-2	TGTGCCAGCAGCTTCAGGGGTGGCTACACCTTC	CASSFRGGYTF
TRBJ2-7	-	TRBD1	TRBV3-1/TRBV3-2	TGTGCCAGCAGCCGACGACAGGGGACAGGGGAGCAGTACTTC	CASSRRQGTGEQYF
TRBJ2-7	-	-	TRBV6-5	TGTGCCAGCACCGGGAGTCTCGAGCAGTACTTC	CASTGSLEQYF
TRBJ2-5	-	-	TRBV18	TGTGCCAGCTCGCAGGGCGTCGTAGGGCAAGAGACCCAGTACTTC	CASSQGVVGQETQYF
TRBJ1-2	-	-	TRBV6-4	TGTGCCAGCAGTGACCGTCTTGGGGGGACGAGCGGCTACACCTTC	CASSDRLGGTSGYTF
TRBJ2-1	-	-	TRBV28	TGTGCCAGCAGTTTGGACGGGACTTCATACAATGAGCAGTTCTTC	CASSLDGTSYNEQFF
TRBJ2-7	-	-	TRBV29-1	TGCAGCGTTGAATCAGACAGGAACTACGAGCAGTACTTC	CSVESDRNYEQYF
TRBJ2-2	-	TRBD1	TRBV6-2/TRBV6-3	TGTGCCAGCAGCACCGGGACAGGGTATGGCACCGGGGAGCTGTTTTTT	CASSTGTGYGTGELFF
TRBJ1-5	-	-	TRBV5-1	TGCGCCAGCAGCTTGGCCGGGGGGTTCGAGCAGCCCCAGCATTTT	CASSLAGGFEQPQHF
TRBJ1-3	-	-	TRBV6-5	TGTGCCAGCACACCAGACACCTCTGGAAACACCATATATTTT	CASTPDTSGNTIYF
TRBJ2-5	-	TRBD2	TRBV5-6	TGTGCCAGCCAGCTCGGGACTATACAAGAGACCCAGTACTTC	CASQLGTIQETQYF
TRBJ2-3	-	-	TRBV21-1	TGTGCCAGCAGCAAAACACAGAGCACAGATACGCAGTATTTT	CASSKTQSTDTQYF
TRBJ1-3	-	-	TRBV9	TGTGCCAGCAGCGTAGGGGAGGGCATGGGCTCTGGAAACACCATATATTTT	CASSVGEGMGSGNTIYF
TRBJ2-7	once	-	TRBV6-1	TGTGCCAGCAGTGGATACGGGCCTGGAGGATCTTACGAGCAGTACTTC	CASSGYGPGGSYEQYF
TRBJ1-1	-	-	TRBV5-3	TGTGCCAGAAGCTACAGGCCTGGGATTGTTAATAAGATGGGCACTGAAGCTTTCTTT	CARSYRPGIVNKMGTEAFF
TRBJ2-3	-	-	TRBV12-5	TGTGCTAGTGGGCCTCGGGCAGATACGCAGTATTTT	CASGPRADTQYF
TRBJ1-6	-	TRBD1	TRBV19	TGTGCCAGTAGTACCTCTCGACAGGGCTATAATTCACCCCTCCACTTT	CASSTSRQGYNSPLHF
TRBJ1-4	-	-	TRBV7-9	TGTGCCAGCAGCTTCACTGCGGGGATCGAAAAACTGTTTTTT	CASSFTAGIEKLFF
TRBJ2-1	once	-	TRBV25-1	TGTGCCAGCAGTTTCCAGGACATAAATGAGCAGTTCTTC	CASSFQDINEQFF
TRBJ2-1	-	-	TRBV5-1	TGCGCCAGCAGCGTTCCTCTCGATGAGCAGTTCTTC	CASSVPLDEQFF
TRBJ2-7	few	-	TRBV27	TGTGCCAGCAGTTTATCGTTAGGGGGTGACTACGAGCAGTACTTC	CASSLSLGGDYEQYF
TRBJ2-3	once	TRBD2	TRBV7-3	TGTGCCAGCAGCTCACTAGCGGGTAGCACAGATACGCAGTATTTT	CASSSLAGSTDTQYF
TRBJ2-1	-	TRBD2	TRBV18	TGTGCCAGCTCACCCCCGGGCGGGAGAACCCTCTCCTACAATGAGCAGTTCTTC	CASSPPGGRTLSYNEQFF
TRBJ2-7	-	-	TRBV7-9	TGTGCCAGCAGCTTAACCCCCTTAACAGGGCTCAGCTTTGACGAGCAGTACTTC	CASSLTPLTGLSFDEQYF
TRBJ2-3	-	-	TRBV11-3	TGTGCCAGCAGCTTAACGGGGGGCGCGGGCCCAGATACGCAGTATTTT	CASSLTGGAGPDTQYF
TRBJ2-1	-	TRBD2	TRBV5-8	TGTGCCAGCAGCTCGACTAGCGGCCTCTACAATGAGCAGTTCTTC	CASSSTSGLYNEQFF
TRBJ2-2	few	-	TRBV5-4	TGTGCCAGCAGCTTGAGGGCTAGCGCGAACACCGGGGAGCTGTTTTTT	CASSLRASANTGELFF
TRBJ2-1	once	-	TRBV12-3/TRBV12-4	TGTGCCAGCAGTCTCCTGGGGCAGGGGGAGCAGTTCTTC	CASSLLGQGEQFF
TRBJ2-7	-	-	TRBV7-2	TGTGCCAGCAGCTTACATGATAGCGGAACCTACGAGCAGTACTTC	CASSLHDSGTYEQYF
TRBJ2-7	-	TRBD2	TRBV28	TGTGCCAGCAGCCCCGGACTAGCGGGAGGATCCGAGCAGTACTTC	CASSPGLAGGSEQYF
TRBJ1-6	-	-	TRBV28	TGTGCCAGCCAGGGATCCTTTAATTCACCCCTCCACTTT	CASQGSFNSPLHF
TRBJ2-5	-	-	TRBV15	TGTGCCACCAGCAGGGACAGATTTCAAGAGACCCAGTACTTC	CATSRDRFQETQYF
TRBJ2-7	-	-	TRBV6-6	TGTGCCAGCACTTACGGTGGGGGGTCCAACGAGCAGTACTTC	CASTYGGGSNEQYF
TRBJ2-5	-	TRBD2	TRBV28	TGTGCCAGCAGTCCGTGGACTAGCGGGGGGGGTAGGACCCAGTACTTC	CASSPWTSGGGRTQYF
TRBJ2-2	-	-	TRBV5-4	TGTGCCAGCAGCTTGGATAGTCCCGGGGAGCTGTTTTTT	CASSLDSPGELFF
TRBJ2-1	-	-	TRBV7-6	TGTGCCAGCAACGTCGCGGGTTCTGACAATGAGCAGTTCTTC	CASNVAGSDNEQFF
TRBJ2-2	-	TRBD2	TRBV29-1	TGCAGCGTTGGACTAGCGGGAGGAGGAACCGGGGAGCTGTTTTTT	CSVGLAGGGTGELFF
TRBJ1-1	-	-	TRBV12-3/TRBV12-4	TGTGCCAGCAGGACAGTCGGGAACACTGAAGCTTTCTTT	CASRTVGNTEAFF
TRBJ2-4	-	-	TRBV19	TGTGCCAGTAGTATTCTGGGACTCAGGATCGGAGCCAAAAACATTCAGTACTTC	CASSILGLRIGAKNIQYF
TRBJ2-2	-	-	TRBV5-1	TGCGCCAGCAGCTTGGCCGCAGGGAAGGTCGGGGAGCTGTTTTTT	CASSLAAGKVGELFF